The 6 T cell receptor beta chains given below trace back to one sample, sequenced in a study of regulatory T cells in long-lasting Graves disease. Assembly of TCR beta libraries relied on iRepertoire HTBI primers together with Arm-PCR of CDR3 regions. MiXCR, run by TCRdb on the multiplex PCR reads, gives a single entry per CDR3 protein. Of hundreds of thousands of distinct CDR3 sequences in the sample, roughly 23% were seen once. Regarding time point: persistent/refractory GD, antithyroid drugs over 5 years with positive TRAb. Making the TCR library involved RNA that had been extracted from PBMCs. Sequencing was performed on peripheral blood mononuclear cells (PBMCs), taken when the disease was refractory, from a patient treated with antithyroid drugs. These receptors were taken from a female donor with Graves disease.

The CDR3 DNA reads as TGCAGTGCTAGAGTTCTGGTGCGGAGAACCGTGGATACGCAGTATTTT. This translates into CSARVLVRRTVDTQYF. The chain employs TRBV20-1 and TRBJ2-3; no clear D gene. This CDR3 is 16 amino acids long. V lost 1 base to trimming and J lost 6 bases, with 20 bases between them. The germline gives CDR1 DFQATT, CDR2 SNEGSKA (reference sequence).

This clonotype was seen repeatedly, ten times or more. The V call is TRBV7-2, the J call TRBJ1-2; tentatively, D is TRBD1 (6 bases). The CDR3 loop spans 13 amino acids. V was cut by 5 bases and J by 8 bases, with 15 bases left in between. Looked up from germline, CDR1 is SGHTA and CDR2 is FQGNSA. CDR3 amino acids: CASSNRQERGYTF. The CDR3 DNA is TGTGCCAGCAGCAATCGACAGGAACGGGGCTACACCTTC.

This clonotype was counted a single time. The genes are TRBV27 and TRBJ2-7, with 9 bases matching TRBD1. Germline loops: CDR1 MNHEY, CDR2 SMNVEV (reference sequence). V lost 4 bases and J lost 0; bases outside the gene matches: 4. This CDR3 is built from 15 residues. The CDR3 DNA is TGTGCCAGCAGTTCCCAGGGACAGGGCTCCTACGAGCAGTACTTC. Amino acids: CASSSQGQGSYEQYF.

This chain uses TRBV6-1 with TRBJ2-1; 7 nucleotides line up with TRBD2. This CDR3 has 13 amino acids. Germline V gene data show CDR1 as MNHNS and CDR2 as SASEGT. Trimming at V came to 7 bases and at J to 3 bases, leaving 3 bases not matched to a gene. DNA for the CDR3: TGTGCCAGCACGGGGGGAAACTACAATGAGCAGTTCTTC. The encoded protein is CASTGGNYNEQFF.

This clonotype was seen a handful of times. The J gene is TRBJ2-2, the V gene TRBV5-1; maybe TRBD1 (5 bases). The CDR3 totals 15 residues. The V gene's germline CDR1 is SGHRS and CDR2 YFSETQ. The V end lost 1 base, the J end lost 6 bases, and 13 bases lay between the germline ends. CDR3: CASSLSQGSPGELFF. The DNA for the CDR3 is TGCGCCAGCAGCTTGAGCCAGGGATCACCCGGGGAGCTGTTTTTT.

This clonotype was seen at least ten times. V is TRBV29-1 and J is TRBJ2-2; D is ambiguous. CDR1 and CDR2 (germline): SQVTM, ANQGSEA. Trimming left V 0 bases short and J 5 bases short, with 10 bases between. There are 14 residues in the CDR3. In DNA form, the CDR3 reads TGCAGCGTTGAAGACACCATGGGGACCGGGGAGCTGTTTTTT. Amino acid sequence: CSVEDTMGTGELFF.